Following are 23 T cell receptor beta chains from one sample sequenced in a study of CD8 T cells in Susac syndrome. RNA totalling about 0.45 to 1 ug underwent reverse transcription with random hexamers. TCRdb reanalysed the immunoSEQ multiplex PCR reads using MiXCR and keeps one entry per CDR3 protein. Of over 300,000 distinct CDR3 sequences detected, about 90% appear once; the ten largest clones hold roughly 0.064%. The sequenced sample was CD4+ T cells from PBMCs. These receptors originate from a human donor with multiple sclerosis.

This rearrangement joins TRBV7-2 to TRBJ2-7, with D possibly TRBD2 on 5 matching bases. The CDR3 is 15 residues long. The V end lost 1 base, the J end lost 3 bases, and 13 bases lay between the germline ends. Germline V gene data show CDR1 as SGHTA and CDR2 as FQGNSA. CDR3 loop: CASSLVSGEFYEQYF. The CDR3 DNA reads TGTGCCAGCAGCTTAGTTAGTGGGGAGTTCTACGAGCAGTACTTC.

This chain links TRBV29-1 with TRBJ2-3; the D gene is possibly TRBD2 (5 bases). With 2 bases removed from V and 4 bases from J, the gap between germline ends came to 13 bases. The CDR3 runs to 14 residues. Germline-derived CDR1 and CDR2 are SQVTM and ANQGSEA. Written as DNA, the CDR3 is TGCAGCGTTGAATCGCGGTGGGGAGCAGATACGCAGTATTTT. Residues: CSVESRWGADTQYF.

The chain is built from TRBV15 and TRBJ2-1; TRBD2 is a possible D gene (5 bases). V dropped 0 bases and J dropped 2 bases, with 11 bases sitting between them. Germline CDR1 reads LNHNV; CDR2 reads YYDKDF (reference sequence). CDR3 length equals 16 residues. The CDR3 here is CATSRDGVAPYNEQFF. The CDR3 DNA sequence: TGTGCCACCAGCAGAGATGGGGTAGCGCCCTACAATGAGCAGTTCTTC.

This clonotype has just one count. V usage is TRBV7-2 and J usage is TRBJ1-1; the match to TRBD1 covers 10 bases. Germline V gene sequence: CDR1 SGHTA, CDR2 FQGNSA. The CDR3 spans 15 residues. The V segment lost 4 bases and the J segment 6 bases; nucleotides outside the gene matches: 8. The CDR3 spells CASSYSGTGVPEAFF. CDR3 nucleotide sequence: TGTGCCAGCAGCTACTCCGGGACAGGGGTCCCTGAAGCTTTCTTT.

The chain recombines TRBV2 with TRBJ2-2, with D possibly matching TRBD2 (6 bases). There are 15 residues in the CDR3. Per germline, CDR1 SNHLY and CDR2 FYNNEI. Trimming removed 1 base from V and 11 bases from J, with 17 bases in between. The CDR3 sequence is CASSEGGAVGLELFF. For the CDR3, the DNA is TGTGCCAGCAGTGAAGGAGGCGCGGTCGGACTAGAGCTGTTTTTT.

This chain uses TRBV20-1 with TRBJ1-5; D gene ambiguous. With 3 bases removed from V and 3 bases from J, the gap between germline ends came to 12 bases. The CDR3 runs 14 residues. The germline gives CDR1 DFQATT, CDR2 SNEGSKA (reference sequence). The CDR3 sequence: CSARARVDNQPQHF. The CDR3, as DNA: TGCAGTGCTAGGGCTCGGGTCGACAATCAGCCCCAGCATTTT.

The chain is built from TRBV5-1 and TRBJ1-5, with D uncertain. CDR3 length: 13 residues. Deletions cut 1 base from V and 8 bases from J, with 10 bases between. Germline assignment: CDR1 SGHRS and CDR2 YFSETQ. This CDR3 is CASSLLFPEPQHF. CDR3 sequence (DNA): TGCGCCAGCAGCTTGTTGTTCCCGGAGCCCCAGCATTTT.

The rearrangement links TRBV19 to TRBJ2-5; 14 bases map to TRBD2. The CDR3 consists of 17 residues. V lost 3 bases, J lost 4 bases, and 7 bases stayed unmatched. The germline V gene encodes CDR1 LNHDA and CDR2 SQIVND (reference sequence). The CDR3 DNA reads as TGTGCCAGTAGTATCTGGGGGACTAGCGGGGGAGGAGAGACCCAGTACTTC. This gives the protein CASSIWGTSGGGETQYF.

CDR3 protein: CASSPVGPSTGELFF. In DNA, the CDR3 is TGTGCCAGCAGCCCCGTAGGGCCGAGCACCGGGGAGCTGTTTTTT. The chain is built from TRBV7-9 and TRBJ2-2; D is unresolved. Germline V CDR1 and CDR2: SEHNR, FQNEAQ (reference sequence). The ends were cut back, 5 bases at V and 4 bases at J, with 14 bases in the middle. CDR3 length: 15 residues.

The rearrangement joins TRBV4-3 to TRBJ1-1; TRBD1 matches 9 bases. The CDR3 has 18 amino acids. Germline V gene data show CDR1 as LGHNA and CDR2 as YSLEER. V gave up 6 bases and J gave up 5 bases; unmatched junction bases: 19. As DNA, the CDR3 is TGCGCCAGCAGAACCAGAGATCCGGGACAGGGAGGGGGTACTGAAGCTTTCTTT. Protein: CASRTRDPGQGGGTEAFF.

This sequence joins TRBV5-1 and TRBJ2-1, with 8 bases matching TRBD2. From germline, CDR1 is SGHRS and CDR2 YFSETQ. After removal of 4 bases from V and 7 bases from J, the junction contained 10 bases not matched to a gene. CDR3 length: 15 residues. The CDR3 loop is CASSRPGLVYNEQFF. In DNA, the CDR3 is TGCGCCAGCAGCCGACCGGGACTAGTTTATAATGAGCAGTTCTTC.

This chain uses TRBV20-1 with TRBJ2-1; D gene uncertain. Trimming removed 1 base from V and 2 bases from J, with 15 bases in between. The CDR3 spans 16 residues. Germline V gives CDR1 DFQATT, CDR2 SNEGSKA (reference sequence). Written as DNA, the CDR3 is TGCAGTGCTAGAGGTCCGACGGCGGCCGCCTACAATGAGCAGTTCTTC. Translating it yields CSARGPTAAAYNEQFF.

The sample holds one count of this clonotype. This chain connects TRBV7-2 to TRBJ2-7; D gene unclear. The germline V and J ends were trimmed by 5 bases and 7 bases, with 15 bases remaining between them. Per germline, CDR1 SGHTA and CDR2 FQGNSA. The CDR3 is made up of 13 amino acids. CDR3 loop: CASSPRYGQEQYF. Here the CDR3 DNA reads TGTGCCAGCAGCCCCCGTTACGGTCAGGAGCAGTACTTC.

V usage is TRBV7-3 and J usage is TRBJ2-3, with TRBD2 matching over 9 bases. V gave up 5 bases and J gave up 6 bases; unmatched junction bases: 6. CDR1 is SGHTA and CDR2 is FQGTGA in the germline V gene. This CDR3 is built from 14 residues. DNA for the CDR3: TGTGCCAGCAGCCATAGCGGGGGACTTGATACGCAGTATTTT. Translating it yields CASSHSGGLDTQYF. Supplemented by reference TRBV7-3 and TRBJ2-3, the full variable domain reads GAGVSQTPSNKVTEKGKYVELRCDPISGHTALYWYRQSLGQGPEFLIYFQGTGAADDSGLPNDRFFAVRPEGSVSTLKIQRTERGDSAVYLCASSHSGGLDTQYFGPGTRLTVL.

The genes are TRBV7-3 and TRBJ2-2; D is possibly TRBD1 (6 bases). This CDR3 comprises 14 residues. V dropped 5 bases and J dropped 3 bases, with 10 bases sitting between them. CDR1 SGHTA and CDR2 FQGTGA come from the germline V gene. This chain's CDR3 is CASSPTGDTGELFF. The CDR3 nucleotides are TGTGCCAGCAGCCCGACAGGCGACACCGGGGAGCTGTTTTTT. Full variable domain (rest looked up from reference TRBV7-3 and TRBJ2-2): GAGVSQTPSNKVTEKGKYVELRCDPISGHTALYWYRQSLGQGPEFLIYFQGTGAADDSGLPNDRFFAVRPEGSVSTLKIQRTERGDSAVYLCASSPTGDTGELFFGEGSRLTVL.

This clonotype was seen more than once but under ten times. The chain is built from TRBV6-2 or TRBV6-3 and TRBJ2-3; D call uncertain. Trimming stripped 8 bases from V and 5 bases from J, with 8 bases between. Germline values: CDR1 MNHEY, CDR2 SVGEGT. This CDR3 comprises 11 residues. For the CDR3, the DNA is TGTGCCAGCGGTCTGGGAGATACGCAGTATTTT. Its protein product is CASGLGDTQYF.

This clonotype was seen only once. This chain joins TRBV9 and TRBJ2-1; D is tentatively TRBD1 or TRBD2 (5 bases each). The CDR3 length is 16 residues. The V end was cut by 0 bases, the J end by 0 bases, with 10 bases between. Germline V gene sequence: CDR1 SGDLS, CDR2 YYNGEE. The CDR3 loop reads CASSVVSGPSYNEQFF. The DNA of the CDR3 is TGTGCCAGCAGCGTAGTATCGGGACCCTCCTACAATGAGCAGTTCTTC. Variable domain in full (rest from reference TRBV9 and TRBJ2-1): DSGVTQTPKHLITATGQRVTLRCSPRSGDLSVYWYQQSLDQGLQFLIQYYNGEERAKGNILERFSAQQFPDLHSELNLSSLELGDSALYFCASSVVSGPSYNEQFFGPGTRLTVL.

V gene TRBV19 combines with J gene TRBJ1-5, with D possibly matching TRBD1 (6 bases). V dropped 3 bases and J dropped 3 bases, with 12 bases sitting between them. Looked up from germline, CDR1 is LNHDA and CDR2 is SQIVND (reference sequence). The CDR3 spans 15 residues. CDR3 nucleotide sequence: TGTGCCAGTAGTATTAGGGGGGCACACAATCAGCCCCAGCATTTT. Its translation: CASSIRGAHNQPQHF.

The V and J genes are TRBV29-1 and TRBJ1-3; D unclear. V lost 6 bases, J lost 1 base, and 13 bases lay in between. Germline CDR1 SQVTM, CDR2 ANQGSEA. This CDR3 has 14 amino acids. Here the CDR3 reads CSVASIGSGNTIYF. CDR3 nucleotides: TGCAGCGTCGCATCTATAGGGTCTGGAAACACCATATATTTT.

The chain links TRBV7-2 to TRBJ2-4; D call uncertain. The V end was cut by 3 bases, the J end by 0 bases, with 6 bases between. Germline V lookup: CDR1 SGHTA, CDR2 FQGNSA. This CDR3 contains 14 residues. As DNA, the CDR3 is TGTGCCAGCAGCTTCACCCAAGCCAAAAACATTCAGTACTTC. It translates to CASSFTQAKNIQYF.

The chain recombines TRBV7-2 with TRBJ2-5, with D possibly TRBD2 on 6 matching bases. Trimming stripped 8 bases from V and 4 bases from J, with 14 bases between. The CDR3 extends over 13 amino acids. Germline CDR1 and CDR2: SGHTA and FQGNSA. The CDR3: CASLAGPGETQYF. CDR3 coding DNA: TGTGCCAGCCTCGCGGGACCAGGAGAGACCCAGTACTTC.

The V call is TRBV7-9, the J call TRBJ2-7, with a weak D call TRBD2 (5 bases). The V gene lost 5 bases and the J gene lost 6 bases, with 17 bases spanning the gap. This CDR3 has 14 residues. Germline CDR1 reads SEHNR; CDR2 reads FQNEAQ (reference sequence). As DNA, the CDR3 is TGTGCCAGCAGCGAACGGGGAGCTGTTTCCGAGCAGTACTTC. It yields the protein CASSERGAVSEQYF.

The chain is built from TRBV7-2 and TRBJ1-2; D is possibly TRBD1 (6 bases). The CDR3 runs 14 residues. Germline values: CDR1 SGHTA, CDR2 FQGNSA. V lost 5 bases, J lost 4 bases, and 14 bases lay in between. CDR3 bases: TGTGCCAGCAGCACCCTTCGGACAGTCTATGGCTACACCTTC. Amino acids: CASSTLRTVYGYTF.